Reported below is one TCR beta chain. Methods used by the authors: Using reference gene primer amplification, nucleated cell counts were estimated. TCRdb keeps only in-frame clones here, not all; method: immunoSEQ multiplex PCR. V and J calls and clone size follow that table, whereas D and trimming were derived from the DNA. Here the sample spans about 220,000 clones, about four fifths being singletons. This sample is part of a study of blood T cell repertoires in COVID-19. For the study at large: COVID-19 samples, acute and convalescent, were from the United States, Italy and Spain. T cells, B-cell-depleted T cells, or PBMCs supplied cDNA or gDNA.

Input material: peripheral blood. The sequence came from an older woman with acute or convalescent COVID-19.

The CDR3 sequence: CASSRTSGGNTGELFF. The CDR3 DNA is TGTGCCAGCTCGCGGACTAGCGGGGGGAACACCGGGGAGCTGTTTTTT. The rearrangement joins TRBV18 to TRBJ2-2; 13 positions match TRBD2. This CDR3 is 16 amino acids long. Germline assignment: CDR1 KGHSH and CDR2 LQKENI. The junction had 2 bases not matched to a gene; V was cut back by 6 bases and J by 1 base.